The present T cell receptor beta chain was sequenced within a study of graft-versus-host responses after intestinal transplantation. Germline lookup yields CDR1 WSHSY and CDR2 SAAADI. Trimming removed 4 bases from V and 4 bases from J; junction bases left unmatched: 8. The CDR3 consists of 17 residues. The repertoire was sequenced with immunoSEQ multiplex PCR; TCRdb's copy has only in-frame clones and lacks some. The top ten clones hold 0.35% of a sample with about 88,000 clones, around 90% of them seen once. In regard to this clone: Its antigen is unknown.

The sample consisted of unstimulated CD4+ T cells sorted from spleen or lymph node cells, taken before transplant. The receptor was derived from a human donor who was the organ donor for an intestinal transplant. The V and J genes are TRBV10-2 and TRBJ2-5, with 14 nucleotides matching TRBD2. The CDR3 DNA sequence: TGCGCCAGCAGTGGAGCCGAGACTAGCGGGAGGGGAGAGACCCAGTACTTC. Translating gives CASSGAETSGRGETQYF.